The 7 T cell receptor beta chains below come from one sample, sequenced in a study of control samples from healthy donors and cancer patients. Produced via immunoSEQ multiplex PCR; TCRdb's table is partial and in-frame only. The sample records approximately 90,000 clones, about 82% being singletons. The specimen was blood. The receptors stem from a man aged 30 to 39 in good health.

The CDR3 is CASSKNGGILREQYF. As DNA, the CDR3 is TGTGCCAGCAGCAAAAACGGGGGGATTCTACGGGAGCAGTACTTC. This chain connects TRBV21-1 to TRBJ2-7; the table's D gene call, TRBD2, was not cross checked with the DNA. TRBV21-1 is annotated as a pseudogene. This CDR3 has 15 amino acids.

V usage is TRBV6-6 and J usage is TRBJ1-5; D remains ambiguous. The germline gives CDR1 MNHNY, CDR2 SVGAGI (reference sequence). The CDR3 spans 16 residues. The V end lost 8 bases, the J end lost 4 bases, and 21 bases lay between the germline ends. In nucleotides, the CDR3 is TGTGCCAGCTCTCCCGGGTCGTCTCGTCGGAATCAGCCCCAGCATTTT. Translation gives CASSPGSSRRNQPQHF.

The rearrangement joins TRBV11-2 to TRBJ1-6; the D is unclear. The CDR3 covers 14 residues. The ends were cut back, 3 bases at V and 6 bases at J, with 9 bases in the middle. From germline, CDR1 is SGHAT and CDR2 FQNNGV. The CDR3 DNA reads as TGTGCCAGCAGCTTTCAAGGGTCTAATTCACCCCTCCACTTT. Protein product: CASSFQGSNSPLHF.

The rearrangement uses TRBV4-2 and TRBJ1-1; D remains unclear. V was cut by 1 base and J by 1 base, with 4 bases left in between. The germline gives CDR1 LGHNA, CDR2 YNFKEQ. The CDR3 totals 13 residues. This CDR3 is CASSQGGNTEAFF. The CDR3 nucleotides are TGTGCCAGCAGCCAAGGGGGGAACACTGAAGCTTTCTTT.

CDR3 loop: CASSIGARNYEQYF. Written as DNA, the CDR3 is TGTGCCAGTAGTATTGGGGCCAGGAACTACGAGCAGTACTTC. The chain recombines TRBV19 with TRBJ2-7, with a tentative D call TRBD1 (5 bases). Germline V gene lookup returns CDR1 LNHDA and CDR2 SQIVND (reference sequence). The CDR3 totals 14 residues. Between the trimmed V and J ends, which lost 3 bases and 3 bases, there was a span of 12 bases.

This clone was observed a handful of times. V and J are TRBV7-9 and TRBJ1-5; D not certain. Trimming pared 2 bases from V and 0 bases from J, leaving 5 bases between. Germline CDR1 is SEHNR and CDR2 is FQNEAQ (reference sequence). The CDR3 has 14 residues. The CDR3 region is CASSLTHSNQPQHF. The CDR3 bases are TGTGCCAGCAGCTTAACTCATAGCAATCAGCCCCAGCATTTT. Complete variable domain (other parts from reference TRBV7-9 and TRBJ1-5): DTGVSQNPRHKITKRGQNVTFRCDPISEHNRLYWYRQTLGQGPEFLTYFQNEAQLEKSRLLSDRFSAERPKGSFSTLEIQRTEQGDSAMYLCASSLTHSNQPQHFGDGTRLSIL.

In this sample, this clone turned up once. The V and J genes are TRBV28 and TRBJ1-2; D is perhaps TRBD1 (6 bases). The germline V gene encodes CDR1 MDHEN and CDR2 SYDVKM. The CDR3 is made up of 15 amino acids. V was cut by 6 bases and J by 2 bases, with 16 bases left in between. The chain's CDR3 is CASRETYQGNYGYTF. The DNA of the CDR3 is TGTGCCAGCAGGGAGACTTATCAGGGGAACTATGGCTACACCTTC.